Given below is one T cell receptor beta chain in context. MiXCR, applied by TCRdb to the reads, yields one record per CDR3 protein. The table includes fewer than 550,000 distinct CDR3 sequences, less than 30% detected once. The germline CDR1 and CDR2 sequences are SGHDT and YYEEEE. V lost 1 base and J lost 4, with 14 bases in between. CDR3 length: 15 residues. The sample belongs to a study of T cell repertoires in cytomegalovirus infection. J is TRBJ2-5 and V is TRBV5-6; D is undetermined. The sequenced material came from PBMCs. The clonotype originates from a human donor in good health (CMV status not recorded). Some clones in this sample may be carry-over from other donors' samples. The CDR3 sequence: CASSLRRLGGETQYF. CDR3 in DNA: TGTGCCAGCAGCTTGAGACGTTTGGGCGGAGAGACCCAGTACTTC.